One and the same sample provided the 18 T cell receptor beta chains below, sequenced in a study of blood T cell repertoires in COVID-19 (dated by TCRdb to 2018 to 2020). Preparation of the library involved the immunoSEQ multiplex PCR assay. This is the immuneACCESS table as TCRdb keeps it, with only in-frame sequences that have V and J called. A part of the clones is gone; compared with another copy, unresolved V genes explain less than half, and the rest is unexplained. This sample holds about 460,000 clones; roughly nine tenths were observed only once. The top ten clones comprise approximately 8% of the sample. Sequencing was carried out using PBMCs or T cells enriched from blood (not recorded which). The receptors originated from a woman in her sixties or seventies who had recovered from COVID-19.

The gene calls are TRBV27 and TRBJ1-6; TRBD1 matches at 9 bases. After removal of 5 bases from V and 8 bases from J, the junction contained 4 bases not matched to a gene. CDR3 size: 14 residues. Germline loops: CDR1 MNHEY, CDR2 SMNVEV (reference sequence). The DNA of the CDR3 is TGTGCCAGCAGTCCCGGGACAGGGTATTCACCCCTCCACTTT. It specifies CASSPGTGYSPLHF.

This chain joins TRBV24-1 and TRBJ2-1; 9 nucleotides agree with TRBD1. Looked up from germline, CDR1 is KGHDR and CDR2 is SFDVKD. The ends lost 7 bases at V and 6 bases at J; junction bases unmatched: 9. The CDR3 runs to 15 residues. CDR3 loop: CATRLRDRAGNEQFF. CDR3 in DNA: TGTGCCACCAGACTCCGGGACAGGGCAGGCAATGAGCAGTTCTTC.

The rearrangement joins TRBV12-5 to TRBJ1-1; D possibly corresponds to TRBD1 (6 bases). V lost 9 bases and J lost 5, with 16 bases in between. Germline loops: CDR1 LGHNT, CDR2 FRNRAP. The CDR3 sequence is 13 residues long. The CDR3 sequence is CASAPGGRTEAFF. The CDR3 DNA follows: TGTGCTAGCGCCCCCGGGGGGCGGACTGAAGCTTTCTTT.

This clone was seen more than once but under ten times. The V gene is TRBV14, the J gene TRBJ1-2, with no clear D. V lost 4 bases to trimming and J lost 6 bases, with 18 bases between them. The V gene's germline CDR1 is SGHDN and CDR2 FVKESK. The CDR3 runs 15 residues. The CDR3 sequence is CASSRKEVGFDGYTF. The CDR3 bases are TGTGCCAGCAGCCGGAAGGAGGTGGGATTCGATGGCTACACCTTC.

This rearrangement joins TRBV2 to TRBJ1-1; 7 positions agree with TRBD1. V gave up 3 bases and J gave up 3 bases; unmatched junction bases: 10. In germline, CDR1 is SNHLY, CDR2 FYNNEI. The length of the CDR3 is 16 residues. The CDR3 is CASSDKTGQGDTEAFF. As DNA, the CDR3 is TGTGCCAGCAGTGACAAGACAGGGCAAGGAGACACTGAAGCTTTCTTT.

The V call is TRBV21-1, the J call TRBJ1-5; no DNA check was done on the table's D call, TRBD1. TRBV21-1 is a pseudogene. The CDR3 is 16 amino acids. The CDR3 spells CASSKGMGNSNQPQHF. The CDR3 nucleotides read TGTGCCAGCAGCAAAGGGATGGGCAATAGCAATCAGCCCCAGCATTTT.

CDR3 loop: CASSGQGLSGYTF. The DNA for the CDR3 is TGTGCCAGCAGCGGACAGGGGCTGTCTGGCTACACCTTC. The V gene is TRBV6-5, the J gene TRBJ1-2, with 9 bases fitting TRBD1. Germline CDR1 MNHEY, CDR2 SVGAGI. V lost 6 bases to trimming and J lost 7 bases; unmatched junction nucleotides: 6. CDR3 length: 13 residues.

The chain recombines TRBV4-1 with TRBJ2-1, with 8 positions matching TRBD2. Germline V gene sequence: CDR1 MGHRA, CDR2 YSYEKL. The CDR3 runs 20 residues. V gave up 4 bases and J gave up 0 bases; unmatched junction bases: 17. CDR3 amino acids: CASSRTPSPSGSSSYNEQFF. Here the CDR3 DNA reads TGCGCCAGCAGCCGCACACCATCTCCTAGCGGGTCGAGCTCCTACAATGAGCAGTTCTTC.

This clone was detected only a few times. The V call is TRBV2, the J call TRBJ1-1, with a possible D match to TRBD1 (6 bases). This CDR3 contains 13 residues. The V and J ends lost 1 base and 4 bases respectively, with 7 bases between them. Germline assignment: CDR1 SNHLY and CDR2 FYNNEI. CDR3 amino acids: CASSEEQGTEAFF. The CDR3, as DNA: TGTGCCAGCAGTGAAGAACAGGGCACTGAAGCTTTCTTT.

A remark on this clone: Other nucleotide sequences in the sample specify the same CDR3. The chain links TRBV11-2 to TRBJ2-3, with D tentatively TRBD1 (5 bases). The CDR3 spans 13 residues. Looked up from germline, CDR1 is SGHAT and CDR2 is FQNNGV. The V end lost 3 bases, the J end lost 1 base, and 5 bases lay between the germline ends. CDR3 protein: CASSLTGTDTQYF. In nucleotides, the CDR3 is TGTGCCAGCAGCTTGACAGGCACAGATACGCAGTATTTT.

The gene calls are TRBV27 and TRBJ1-1; D gene ambiguous. This CDR3 comprises 13 residues. Trimming cost V 3 bases and J 1 base, with 6 bases left between them. Germline-derived CDR1 and CDR2 are MNHEY and SMNVEV (reference sequence). The CDR3 protein is CASSFTRNTEAFF. Written as DNA, the CDR3 is TGTGCCAGCAGTTTCACACGGAACACTGAAGCTTTCTTT.

This chain links TRBV24-1 with TRBJ1-2; TRBD1 matches at 11 bases. This CDR3 is 14 amino acids long. Germline V gene data show CDR1 as KGHDR and CDR2 as SFDVKD. V was pared by 4 bases and J by 6 bases, with 3 bases of the junction left unmatched. In DNA form, the CDR3 reads TGTGCCACCAGTGAACCGGGACAGGGGGATGGCTACACCTTC. Translating gives CATSEPGQGDGYTF.

V gene TRBV15 combines with J gene TRBJ1-5; D may be TRBD1 (6 bases). Trimming removed 1 base at V and 1 base at J, with 14 bases between. The CDR3 runs to 17 residues. In germline, CDR1 is LNHNV, CDR2 YYDKDF (reference sequence). This CDR3 reads CATSRVPTGQSNQPQHF. CDR3 nucleotides: TGTGCCACCAGCAGAGTCCCGACAGGTCAGAGCAATCAGCCCCAGCATTTT.

The chain uses TRBV20-1 and TRBJ1-4, with a tentative D call TRBD1 (6 bases). Trimming stripped 7 bases from V and 4 bases from J, with 7 bases between. The germline CDR1 and CDR2 sequences are DFQATT and SNEGSKA (reference sequence). This CDR3 is built from 11 residues. The CDR3 DNA follows: TGCAGTGGACAGGTTAATGAAAAACTGTTTTTT. It is translated as CSGQVNEKLFF.

The genes are TRBV6-4 and TRBJ2-1; D is unresolved. The CDR3 contains 10 residues. Trimming removed 6 bases from V and 9 bases from J, with 6 bases in between. Germline CDR1 is MRHNA and CDR2 is SNTAGT. The CDR3 nucleotides are TGTGCCAGCAGGGCACCTGAGCAGTTCTTC. This translates into CASRAPEQFF.

The rearrangement links TRBV2 to TRBJ1-2; no definite D call. The CDR3 runs to 13 residues. Germline V lookup: CDR1 SNHLY, CDR2 FYNNEI. Trimming removed 5 bases at V and 5 bases at J, with 12 bases between. CDR3 protein: CASSPKSGYGYTF. For the CDR3, the DNA is TGTGCCAGCAGTCCGAAGTCGGGTTATGGCTACACCTTC.

This chain joins TRBV6-1 and TRBJ1-1; 8 bases align to TRBD1. The CDR3 has 16 amino acids. With 2 bases clipped from V and 5 bases from J, the junction kept 10 bases outside the gene matches. Germline V gene lookup returns CDR1 MNHNS and CDR2 SASEGT. In nucleotides, the CDR3 is TGTGCCAGCAGTGAATGGGGCAGGGGGCGTGAAACTGAAGCTTTCTTT. Protein: CASSEWGRGRETEAFF.

This sequence joins TRBV2 and TRBJ1-1; weak D call: TRBD1 (5 bases). This CDR3 is built from 15 residues. The V gene lost 7 bases and the J gene lost 0 bases, with 15 bases spanning the gap. In germline, CDR1 is SNHLY, CDR2 FYNNEI. The CDR3 is CASIMGGTMNTEAFF. CDR3 nucleotides: TGTGCCAGCATTATGGGGGGGACGATGAACACTGAAGCTTTCTTT.